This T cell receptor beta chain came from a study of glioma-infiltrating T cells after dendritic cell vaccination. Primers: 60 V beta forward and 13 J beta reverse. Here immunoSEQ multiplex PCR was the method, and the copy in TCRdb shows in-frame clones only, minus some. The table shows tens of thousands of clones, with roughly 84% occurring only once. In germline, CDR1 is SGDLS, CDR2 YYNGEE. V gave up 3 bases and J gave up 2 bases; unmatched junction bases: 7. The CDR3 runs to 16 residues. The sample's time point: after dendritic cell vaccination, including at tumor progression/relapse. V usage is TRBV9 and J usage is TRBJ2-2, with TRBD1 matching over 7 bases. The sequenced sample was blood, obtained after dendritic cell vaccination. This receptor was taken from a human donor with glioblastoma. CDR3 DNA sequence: TGTGCCAGCAGCGGCCCCCGGGACAGAAACACCGGGGAGCTGTTTTTT. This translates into CASSGPRDRNTGELFF.